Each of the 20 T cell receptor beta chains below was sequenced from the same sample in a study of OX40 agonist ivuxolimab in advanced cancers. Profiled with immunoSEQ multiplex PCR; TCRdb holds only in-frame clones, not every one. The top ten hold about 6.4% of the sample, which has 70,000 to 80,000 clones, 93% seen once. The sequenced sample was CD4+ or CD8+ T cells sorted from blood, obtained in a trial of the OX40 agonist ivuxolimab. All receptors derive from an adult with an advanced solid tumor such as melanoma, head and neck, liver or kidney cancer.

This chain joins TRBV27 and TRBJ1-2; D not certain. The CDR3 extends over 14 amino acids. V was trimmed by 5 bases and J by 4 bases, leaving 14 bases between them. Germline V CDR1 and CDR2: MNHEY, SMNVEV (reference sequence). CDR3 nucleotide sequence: TGTGCCAGCAGTCCCCTCCGGGCTCCCTATGGCTACACCTTC. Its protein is CASSPLRAPYGYTF.

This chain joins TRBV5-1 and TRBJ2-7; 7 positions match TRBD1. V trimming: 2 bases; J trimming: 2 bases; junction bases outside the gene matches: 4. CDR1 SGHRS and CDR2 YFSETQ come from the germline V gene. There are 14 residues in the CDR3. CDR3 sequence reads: CASSFRDSTYEQYF. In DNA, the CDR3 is TGCGCCAGCAGCTTCCGGGACAGTACCTACGAGCAGTACTTC. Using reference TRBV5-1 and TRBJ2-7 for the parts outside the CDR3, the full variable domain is KAGVTQTPRYLIKTRGQQVTLSCSPISGHRSVSWYQQTPGQGLQFLFEYFSETQRNKGNFPGRFSGRQFSNSRSEMNVSTLELGDSALYLCASSFRDSTYEQYFGPGTRLTVT.

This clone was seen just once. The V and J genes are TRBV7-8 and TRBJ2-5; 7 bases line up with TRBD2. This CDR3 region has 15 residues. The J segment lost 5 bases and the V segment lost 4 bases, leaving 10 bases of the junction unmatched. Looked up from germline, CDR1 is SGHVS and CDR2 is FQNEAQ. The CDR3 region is CASSSQLAIAETQYF. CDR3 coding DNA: TGTGCCAGCAGCTCGCAACTAGCGATCGCCGAGACCCAGTACTTC.

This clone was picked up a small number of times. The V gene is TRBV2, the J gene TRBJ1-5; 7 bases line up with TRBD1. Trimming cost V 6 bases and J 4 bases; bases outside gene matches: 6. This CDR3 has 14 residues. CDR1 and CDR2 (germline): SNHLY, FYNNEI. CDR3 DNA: TGTGCCAGCAGCCCGACAGGGAGTAATCAGCCCCAGCATTTT. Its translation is CASSPTGSNQPQHF.

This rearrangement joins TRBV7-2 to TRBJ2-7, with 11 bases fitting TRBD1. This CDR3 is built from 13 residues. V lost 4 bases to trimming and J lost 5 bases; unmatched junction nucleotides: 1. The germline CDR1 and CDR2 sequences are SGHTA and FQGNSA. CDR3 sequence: CASSSDRGHEQYF. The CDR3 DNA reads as TGTGCCAGCAGCTCGGACAGGGGGCACGAGCAGTACTTC.

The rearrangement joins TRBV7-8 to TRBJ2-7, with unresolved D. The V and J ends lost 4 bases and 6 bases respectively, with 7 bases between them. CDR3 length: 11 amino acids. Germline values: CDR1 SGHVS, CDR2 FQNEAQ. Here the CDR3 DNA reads TGTGCCAGCAGCTCGAGGTCCGAGCAGTACTTC. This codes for CASSSRSEQYF.

The CDR3 bases are TGTGCCAGCAGCTTAAGCGTCGACGAGCAGTACTTC. This gives the protein CASSLSVDEQYF. This chain joins TRBV11-2 and TRBJ2-7, with D hard to call. Trimming shortened V by 2 bases and J by 5 bases, and 7 bases separated the two germline ends. The germline V gene encodes CDR1 SGHAT and CDR2 FQNNGV. This CDR3 region has 12 residues.

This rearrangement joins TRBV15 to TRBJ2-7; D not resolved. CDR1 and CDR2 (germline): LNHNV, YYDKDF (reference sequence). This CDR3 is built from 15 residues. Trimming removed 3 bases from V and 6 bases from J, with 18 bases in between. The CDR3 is CATSSTRTPLPEQYF. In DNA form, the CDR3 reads TGTGCCACCAGCAGCACCCGGACCCCCCTCCCCGAGCAGTACTTC.

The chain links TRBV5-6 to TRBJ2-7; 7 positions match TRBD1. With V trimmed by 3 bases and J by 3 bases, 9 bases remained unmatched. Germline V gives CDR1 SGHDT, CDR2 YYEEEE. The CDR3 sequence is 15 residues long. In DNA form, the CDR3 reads TGTGCCAGCAGCTGGGGGACAGTAAACTACTACGAGCAGTACTTC. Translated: CASSWGTVNYYEQYF.

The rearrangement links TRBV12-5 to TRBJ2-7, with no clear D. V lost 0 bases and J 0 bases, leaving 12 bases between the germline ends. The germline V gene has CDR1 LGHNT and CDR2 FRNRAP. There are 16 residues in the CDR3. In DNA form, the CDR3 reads TGTGCTAGTGGTTTGGTACAAGGTATAGCCTCCTACGAGCAGTACTTC. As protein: CASGLVQGIASYEQYF.

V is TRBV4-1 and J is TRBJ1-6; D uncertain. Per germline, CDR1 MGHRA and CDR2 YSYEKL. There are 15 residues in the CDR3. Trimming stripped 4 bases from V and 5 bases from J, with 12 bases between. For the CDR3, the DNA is TGCGCCAGCAGCCCGATCCGAGAGGATAATTCACCCCTCCACTTT. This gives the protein CASSPIREDNSPLHF.

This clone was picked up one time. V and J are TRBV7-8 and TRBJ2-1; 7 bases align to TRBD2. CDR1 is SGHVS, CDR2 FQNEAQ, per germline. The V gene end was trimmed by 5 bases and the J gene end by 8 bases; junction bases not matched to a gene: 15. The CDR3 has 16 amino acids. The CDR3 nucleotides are TGTGCCAGCAGCCCCTTGGGGCGCGGGAGCAAGGATGAGCAGTTCTTC. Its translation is CASSPLGRGSKDEQFF.

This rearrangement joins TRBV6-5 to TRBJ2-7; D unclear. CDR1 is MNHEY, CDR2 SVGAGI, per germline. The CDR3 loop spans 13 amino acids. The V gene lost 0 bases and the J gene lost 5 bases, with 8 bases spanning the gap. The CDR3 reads CASSYSRHNEQYF. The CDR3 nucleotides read TGTGCCAGCAGTTACTCTCGACATAACGAGCAGTACTTC.

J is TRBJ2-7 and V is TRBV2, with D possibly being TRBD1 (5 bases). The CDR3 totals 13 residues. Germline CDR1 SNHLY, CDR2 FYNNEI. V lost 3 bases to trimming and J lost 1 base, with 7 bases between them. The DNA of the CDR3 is TGTGCCAGCAGTGAGGGGCCTTCCTACGAGCAGTACTTC. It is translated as CASSEGPSYEQYF.

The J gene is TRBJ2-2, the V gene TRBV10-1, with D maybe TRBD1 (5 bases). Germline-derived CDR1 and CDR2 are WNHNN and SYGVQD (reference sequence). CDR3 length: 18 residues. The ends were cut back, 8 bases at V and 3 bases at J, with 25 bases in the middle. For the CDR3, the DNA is TGCGCCAGCGGGGCCCTGGCCTCCGGAGACCTGCACACCGGGGAGCTGTTTTTT. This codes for CASGALASGDLHTGELFF.

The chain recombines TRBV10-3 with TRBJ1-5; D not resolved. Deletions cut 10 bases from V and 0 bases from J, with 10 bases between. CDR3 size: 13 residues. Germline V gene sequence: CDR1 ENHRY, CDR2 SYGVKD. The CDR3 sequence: CATTPVSNQPQHF. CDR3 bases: TGTGCCACCACGCCGGTTAGCAATCAGCCCCAGCATTTT.

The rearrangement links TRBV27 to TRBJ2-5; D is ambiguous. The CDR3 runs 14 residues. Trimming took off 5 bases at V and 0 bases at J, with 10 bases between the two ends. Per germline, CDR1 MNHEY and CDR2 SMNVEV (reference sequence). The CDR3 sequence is CASSRVKDQETQYF. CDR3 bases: TGTGCCAGCAGTAGGGTGAAGGACCAAGAGACCCAGTACTTC.

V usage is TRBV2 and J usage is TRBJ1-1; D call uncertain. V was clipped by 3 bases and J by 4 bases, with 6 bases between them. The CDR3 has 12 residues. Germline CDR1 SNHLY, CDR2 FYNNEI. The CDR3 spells CASSDSGTEAFF. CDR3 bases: TGTGCCAGCAGTGACTCGGGCACTGAAGCTTTCTTT.

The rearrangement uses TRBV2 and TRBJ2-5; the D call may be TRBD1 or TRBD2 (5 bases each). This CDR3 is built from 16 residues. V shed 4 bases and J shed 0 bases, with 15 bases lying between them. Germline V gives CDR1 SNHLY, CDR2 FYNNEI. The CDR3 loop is CASSVVGTVYQETQYF. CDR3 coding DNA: TGTGCCAGCAGTGTGGTGGGGACCGTGTACCAAGAGACCCAGTACTTC.

The CDR3 region has the DNA TGCAGCGTTGGGGGCCGGGGGACAGGGAATGAGCAGTTCTTC. Encoded protein: CSVGGRGTGNEQFF. The chain has TRBV29-1 and TRBJ2-1, with 9 bases identical to TRBD1. The CDR3 is 14 amino acids. The ends lost 4 bases at V and 7 bases at J; junction bases unmatched: 8. Germline lookup yields CDR1 SQVTM and CDR2 ANQGSEA.